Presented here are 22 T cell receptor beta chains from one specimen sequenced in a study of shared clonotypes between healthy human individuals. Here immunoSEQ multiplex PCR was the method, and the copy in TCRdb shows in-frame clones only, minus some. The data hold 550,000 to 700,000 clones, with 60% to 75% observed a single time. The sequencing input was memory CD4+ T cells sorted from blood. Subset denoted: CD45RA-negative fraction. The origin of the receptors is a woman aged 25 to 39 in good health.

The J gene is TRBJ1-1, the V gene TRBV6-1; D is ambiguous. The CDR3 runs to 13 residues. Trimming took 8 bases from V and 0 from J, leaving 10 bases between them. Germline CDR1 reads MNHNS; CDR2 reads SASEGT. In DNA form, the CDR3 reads TGTGCCAGCGGCAGGCCCATGAACACTGAAGCTTTCTTT. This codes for CASGRPMNTEAFF.

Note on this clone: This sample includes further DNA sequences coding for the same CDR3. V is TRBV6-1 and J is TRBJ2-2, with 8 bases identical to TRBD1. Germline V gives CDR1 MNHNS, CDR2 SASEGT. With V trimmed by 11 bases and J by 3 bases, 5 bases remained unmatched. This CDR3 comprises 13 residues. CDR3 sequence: CAGRTGHTGELFF. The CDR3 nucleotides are TGTGCCGGGAGGACAGGGCACACCGGGGAGCTGTTTTTT.

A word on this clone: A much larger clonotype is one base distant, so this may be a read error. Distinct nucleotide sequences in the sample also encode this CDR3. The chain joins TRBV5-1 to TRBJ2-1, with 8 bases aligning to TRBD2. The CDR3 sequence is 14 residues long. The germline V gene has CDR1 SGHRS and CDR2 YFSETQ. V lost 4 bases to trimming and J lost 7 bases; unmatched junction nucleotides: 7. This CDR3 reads CASSPGTSGNEQFF. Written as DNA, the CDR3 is TGCGCCAGCAGCCCCGGTACTAGCGGAAATGAGCAGTTCTTC. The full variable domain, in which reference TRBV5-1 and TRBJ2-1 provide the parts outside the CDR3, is KAGVTQTPRYLIKTRGQQVTLSCSPISGHRSVSWYQQTPGQGLQFLFEYFSETQRNKGNFPGRFSGRQFSNSRSEMNVSTLELGDSALYLCASSPGTSGNEQFFGPGTRLTVL.

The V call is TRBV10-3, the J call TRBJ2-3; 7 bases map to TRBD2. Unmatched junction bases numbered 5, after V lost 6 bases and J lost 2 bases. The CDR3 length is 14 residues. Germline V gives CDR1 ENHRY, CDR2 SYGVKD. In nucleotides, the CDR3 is TGTGCCATCAGCCTAGCGGCTGACACAGATACGCAGTATTTT. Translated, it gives CAISLAADTDTQYF.

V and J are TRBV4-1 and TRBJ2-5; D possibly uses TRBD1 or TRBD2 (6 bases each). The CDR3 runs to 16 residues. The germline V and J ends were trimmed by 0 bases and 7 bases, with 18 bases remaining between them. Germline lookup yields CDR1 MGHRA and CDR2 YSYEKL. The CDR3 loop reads CASSQEGSGGGGTQYF. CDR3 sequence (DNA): TGCGCCAGCAGCCAAGAGGGGAGCGGAGGAGGGGGGACCCAGTACTTC.

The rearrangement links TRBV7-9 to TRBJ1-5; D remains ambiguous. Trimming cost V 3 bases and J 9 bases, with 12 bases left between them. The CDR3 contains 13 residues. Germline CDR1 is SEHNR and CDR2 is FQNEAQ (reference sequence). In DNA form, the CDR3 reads TGTGCCAGCAGCTTGGACGGGGTTGGGCCCCAGCATTTT. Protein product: CASSLDGVGPQHF.

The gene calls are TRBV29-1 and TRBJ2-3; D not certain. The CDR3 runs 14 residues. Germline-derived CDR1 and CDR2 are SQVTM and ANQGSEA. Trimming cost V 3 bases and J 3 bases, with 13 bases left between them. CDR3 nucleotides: TGCAGCGTTGATTCGGGCAAAGAGACAGATACGCAGTATTTT. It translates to CSVDSGKETDTQYF.

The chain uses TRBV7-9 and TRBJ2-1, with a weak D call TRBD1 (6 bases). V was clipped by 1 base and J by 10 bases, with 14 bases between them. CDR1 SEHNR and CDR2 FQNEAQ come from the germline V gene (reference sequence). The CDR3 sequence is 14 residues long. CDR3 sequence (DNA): TGTGCCAGCAGCTTAGGACAGGTCCAGGGGGAGCAGTTCTTC. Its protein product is CASSLGQVQGEQFF.

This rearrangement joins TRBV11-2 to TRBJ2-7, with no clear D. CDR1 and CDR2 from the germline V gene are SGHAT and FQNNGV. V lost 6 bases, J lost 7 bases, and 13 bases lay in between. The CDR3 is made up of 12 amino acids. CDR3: CASSPEIGEQYF. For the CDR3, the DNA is TGTGCCAGCAGTCCCGAGATTGGGGAGCAGTACTTC.

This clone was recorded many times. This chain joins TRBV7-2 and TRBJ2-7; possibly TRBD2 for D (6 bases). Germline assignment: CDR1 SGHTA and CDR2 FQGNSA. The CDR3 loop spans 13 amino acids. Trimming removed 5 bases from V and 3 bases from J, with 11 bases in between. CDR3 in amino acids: CASSRGVLYEQYF. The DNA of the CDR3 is TGTGCCAGCAGCCGCGGGGTCCTCTACGAGCAGTACTTC.

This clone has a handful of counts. CDR3 sequence reads: CASSSRDRGFDAFF. In DNA, the CDR3 is TGTGCCAGCAGTTCCCGGGACAGGGGTTTCGATGCTTTCTTT. The chain combines TRBV28 with TRBJ1-1, with 10 bases fitting TRBD1. The germline V gene has CDR1 MDHEN and CDR2 SYDVKM. The CDR3 spans 14 residues. V lost 4 bases and J lost 11; bases outside the gene matches: 10.

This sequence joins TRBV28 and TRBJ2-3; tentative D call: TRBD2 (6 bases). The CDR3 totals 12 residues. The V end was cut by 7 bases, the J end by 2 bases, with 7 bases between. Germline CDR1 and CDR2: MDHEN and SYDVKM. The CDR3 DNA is TGTGCCAGCAAGGACTACACAGATACGCAGTATTTT. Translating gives CASKDYTDTQYF.

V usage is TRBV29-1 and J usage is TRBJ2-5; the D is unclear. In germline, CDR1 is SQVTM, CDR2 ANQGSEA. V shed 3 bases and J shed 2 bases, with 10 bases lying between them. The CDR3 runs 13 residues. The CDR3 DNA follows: TGCAGCGTTGACGGGCCGGTACAAGAGACCCAGTACTTC. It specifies CSVDGPVQETQYF.

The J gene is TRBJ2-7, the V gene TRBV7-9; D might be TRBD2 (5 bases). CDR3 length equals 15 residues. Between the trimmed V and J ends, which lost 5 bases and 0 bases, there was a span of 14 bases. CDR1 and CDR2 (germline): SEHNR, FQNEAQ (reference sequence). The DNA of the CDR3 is TGTGCCAGCAGCCCAACCAACGGGAACTCCTACGAGCAGTACTTC. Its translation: CASSPTNGNSYEQYF.

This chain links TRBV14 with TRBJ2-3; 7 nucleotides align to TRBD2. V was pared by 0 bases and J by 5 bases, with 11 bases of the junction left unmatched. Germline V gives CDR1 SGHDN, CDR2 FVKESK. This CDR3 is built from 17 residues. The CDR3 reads CASSQDSPGVAGDTQYF. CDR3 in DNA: TGTGCCAGCAGCCAAGATTCCCCTGGGGTAGCGGGAGATACGCAGTATTTT.

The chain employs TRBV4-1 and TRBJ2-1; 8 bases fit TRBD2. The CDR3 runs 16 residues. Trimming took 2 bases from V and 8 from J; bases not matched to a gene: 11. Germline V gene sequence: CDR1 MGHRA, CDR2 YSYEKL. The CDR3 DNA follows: TGCGCCAGCAGCCAATTTTCTAGCGGGTCACACTATGAGCAGTTCTTC. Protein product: CASSQFSSGSHYEQFF.

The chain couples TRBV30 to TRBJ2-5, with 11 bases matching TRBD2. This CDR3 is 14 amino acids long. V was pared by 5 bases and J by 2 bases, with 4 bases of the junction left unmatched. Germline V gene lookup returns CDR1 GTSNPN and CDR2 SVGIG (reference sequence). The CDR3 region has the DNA TGTGCCTGGGCGGGACTAGCGGTACAAGAGACCCAGTACTTC. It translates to CAWAGLAVQETQYF.

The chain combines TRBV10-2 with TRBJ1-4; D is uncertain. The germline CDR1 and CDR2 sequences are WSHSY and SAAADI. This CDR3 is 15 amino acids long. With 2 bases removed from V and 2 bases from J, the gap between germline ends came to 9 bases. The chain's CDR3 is CASSEQTSTNEKLFF. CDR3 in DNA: TGCGCCAGCAGTGAGCAGACATCGACTAATGAAAAACTGTTTTTT.

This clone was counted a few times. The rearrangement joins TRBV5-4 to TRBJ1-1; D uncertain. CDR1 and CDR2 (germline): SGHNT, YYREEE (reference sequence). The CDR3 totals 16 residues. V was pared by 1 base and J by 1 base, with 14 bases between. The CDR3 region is CASSLPPPRTNTEAFF. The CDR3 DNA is TGTGCCAGCAGCTTGCCCCCCCCAAGAACGAACACTGAAGCTTTCTTT.

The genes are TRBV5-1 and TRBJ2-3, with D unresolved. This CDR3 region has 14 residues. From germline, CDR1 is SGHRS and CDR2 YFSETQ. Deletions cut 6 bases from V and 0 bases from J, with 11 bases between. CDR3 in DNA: TGCGCCAGCATGGAGATACCCAGCACAGATACGCAGTATTTT. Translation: CASMEIPSTDTQYF.

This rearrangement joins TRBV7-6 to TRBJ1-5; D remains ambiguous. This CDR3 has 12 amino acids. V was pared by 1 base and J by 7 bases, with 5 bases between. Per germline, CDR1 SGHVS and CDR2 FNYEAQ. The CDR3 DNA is TGTGCCAGCAGCTTAGTGGGACAGCCCCAGCATTTT. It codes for CASSLVGQPQHF.

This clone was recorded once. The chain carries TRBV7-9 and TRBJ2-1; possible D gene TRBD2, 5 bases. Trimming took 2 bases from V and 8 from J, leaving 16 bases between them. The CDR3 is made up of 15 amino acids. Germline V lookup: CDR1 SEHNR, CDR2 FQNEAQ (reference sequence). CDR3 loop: CASSLSADREDEQFF. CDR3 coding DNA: TGTGCCAGCAGCTTATCAGCGGACCGAGAGGATGAGCAGTTCTTC.